This TCR beta chain was identified in a study of blood T cell repertoires in COVID-19. Background on the study: There were acute and convalescent COVID-19 samples, and they came from the United States, Italy and Spain. PBMCs, B-cell-depleted T cells, or T cells provided the cDNA or gDNA that made up the material.

Libraries were prepared by immunoSEQ multiplex PCR; TCRdb keeps only in-frame clonotypes and omits some of them. This sample has roughly 99,000 clones, with about 91% found just once. The ends were cut back, 4 bases at V and 7 bases at J, with 10 bases in the middle. This CDR3 spans 12 amino acids. Germline V gives CDR1 GTSNPN, CDR2 SVGIG (reference sequence). Sequencing was carried out using peripheral blood. The chain employs TRBV30 and TRBJ1-4; D gene unclear. The receptor comes from a man aged 50 or older with active or convalescent COVID-19. The chain's CDR3 is CAWNAASEKLFF. The DNA for the CDR3 is TGTGCCTGGAACGCGGCGAGTGAAAAACTGTTTTTT.